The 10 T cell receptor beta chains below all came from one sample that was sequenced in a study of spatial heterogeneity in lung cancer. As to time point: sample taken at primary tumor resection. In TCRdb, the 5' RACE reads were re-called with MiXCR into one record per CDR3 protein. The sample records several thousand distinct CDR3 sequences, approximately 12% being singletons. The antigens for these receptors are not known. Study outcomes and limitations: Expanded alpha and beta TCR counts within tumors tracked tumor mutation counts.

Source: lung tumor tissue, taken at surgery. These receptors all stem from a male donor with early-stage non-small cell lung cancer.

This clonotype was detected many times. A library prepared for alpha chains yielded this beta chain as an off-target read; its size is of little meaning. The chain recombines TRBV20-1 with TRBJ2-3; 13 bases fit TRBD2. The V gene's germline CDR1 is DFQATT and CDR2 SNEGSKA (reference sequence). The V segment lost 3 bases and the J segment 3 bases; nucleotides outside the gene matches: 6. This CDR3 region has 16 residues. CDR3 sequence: CSASRTSGSLTDTQYF. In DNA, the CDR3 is TGCAGTGCTAGCCGGACTAGCGGGAGTTTAACAGATACGCAGTATTTT.

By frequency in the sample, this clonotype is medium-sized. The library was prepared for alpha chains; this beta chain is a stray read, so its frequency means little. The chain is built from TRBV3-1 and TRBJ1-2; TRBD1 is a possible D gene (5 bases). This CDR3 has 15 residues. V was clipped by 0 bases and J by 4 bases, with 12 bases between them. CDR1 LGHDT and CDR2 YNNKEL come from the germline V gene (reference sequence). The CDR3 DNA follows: TGTGCCAGCAGCCAAGATCCAGGGCAAACCTATGGCTACACCTTC. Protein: CASSQDPGQTYGYTF.

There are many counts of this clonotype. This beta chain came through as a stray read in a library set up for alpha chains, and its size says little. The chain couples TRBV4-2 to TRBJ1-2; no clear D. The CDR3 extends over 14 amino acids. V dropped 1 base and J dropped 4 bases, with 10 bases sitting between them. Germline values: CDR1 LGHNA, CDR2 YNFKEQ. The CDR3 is CASSQGIRTYGYTF. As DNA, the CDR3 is TGTGCCAGCAGCCAAGGGATCAGGACCTATGGCTACACCTTC.

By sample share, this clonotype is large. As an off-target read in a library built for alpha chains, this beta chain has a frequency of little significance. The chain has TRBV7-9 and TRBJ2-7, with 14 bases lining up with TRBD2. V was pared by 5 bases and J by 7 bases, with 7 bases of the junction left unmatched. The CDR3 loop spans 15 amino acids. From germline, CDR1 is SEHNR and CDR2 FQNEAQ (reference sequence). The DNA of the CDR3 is TGTGCCAGCAGCCGACTAGCGGGAGGGCTTAATGAGCAGTACTTC. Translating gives CASSRLAGGLNEQYF.

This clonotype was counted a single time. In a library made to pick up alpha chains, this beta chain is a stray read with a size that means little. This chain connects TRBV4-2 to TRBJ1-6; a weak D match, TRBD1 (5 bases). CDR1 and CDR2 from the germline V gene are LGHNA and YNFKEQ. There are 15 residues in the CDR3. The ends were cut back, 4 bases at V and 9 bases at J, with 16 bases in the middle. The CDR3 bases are TGTGCCAGCAGCCCCCCAGACGGGGCTATTTCACCCCTCCACTTT. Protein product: CASSPPDGAISPLHF.

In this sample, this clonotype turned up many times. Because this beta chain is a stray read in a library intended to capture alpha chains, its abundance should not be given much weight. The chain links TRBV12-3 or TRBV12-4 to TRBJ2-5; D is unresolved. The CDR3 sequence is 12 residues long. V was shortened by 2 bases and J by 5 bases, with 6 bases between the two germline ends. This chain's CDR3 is CASSLSGETQYF. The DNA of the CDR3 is TGTGCCAGCAGTTTATCTGGGGAGACCCAGTACTTC.

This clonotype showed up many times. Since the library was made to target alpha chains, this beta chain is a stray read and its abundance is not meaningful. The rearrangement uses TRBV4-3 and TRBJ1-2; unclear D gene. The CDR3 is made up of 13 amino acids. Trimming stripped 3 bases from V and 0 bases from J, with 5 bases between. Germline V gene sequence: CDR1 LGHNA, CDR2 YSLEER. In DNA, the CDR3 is TGCGCCAGCAGCCATGGATCTAACTATGGCTACACCTTC. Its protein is CASSHGSNYGYTF.

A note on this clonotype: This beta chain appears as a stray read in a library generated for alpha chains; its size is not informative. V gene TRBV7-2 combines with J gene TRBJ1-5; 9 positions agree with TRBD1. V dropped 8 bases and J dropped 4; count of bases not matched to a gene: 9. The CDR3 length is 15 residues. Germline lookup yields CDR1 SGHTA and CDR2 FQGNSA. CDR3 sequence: CASLAGGQGNQPQHF. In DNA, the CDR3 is TGTGCCAGCTTAGCGGGGGGACAGGGTAATCAGCCCCAGCATTTT. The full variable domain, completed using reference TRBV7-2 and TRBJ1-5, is GAGVSQSPSNKVTEKGKDVELRCDPISGHTALYWYRQSLGQGLEFLIYFQGNSAPDKSGLPSDRFSAERTGGSVSTLTIQRTQQEDSAVYLCASLAGGQGNQPQHFGDGTRLSIL.

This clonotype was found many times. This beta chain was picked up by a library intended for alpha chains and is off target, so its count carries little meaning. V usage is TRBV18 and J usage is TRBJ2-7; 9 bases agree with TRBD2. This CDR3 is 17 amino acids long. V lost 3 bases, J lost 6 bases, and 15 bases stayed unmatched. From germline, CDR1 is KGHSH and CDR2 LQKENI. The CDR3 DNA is TGTGCCAGCTCACCGCAGAAACGTTTAGCGGGAGTTTCCGAGCAGTACTTC. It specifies CASSPQKRLAGVSEQYF.

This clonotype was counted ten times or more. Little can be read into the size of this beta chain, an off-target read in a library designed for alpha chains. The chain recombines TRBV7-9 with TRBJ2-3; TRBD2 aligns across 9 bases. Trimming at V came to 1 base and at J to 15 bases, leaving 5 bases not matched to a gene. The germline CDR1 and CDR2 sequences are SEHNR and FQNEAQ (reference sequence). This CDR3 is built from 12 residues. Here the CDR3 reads CASSLGSGRSYF. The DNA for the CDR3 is TGTGCCAGCAGCTTAGGTAGCGGGAGAAGTTATTTT.